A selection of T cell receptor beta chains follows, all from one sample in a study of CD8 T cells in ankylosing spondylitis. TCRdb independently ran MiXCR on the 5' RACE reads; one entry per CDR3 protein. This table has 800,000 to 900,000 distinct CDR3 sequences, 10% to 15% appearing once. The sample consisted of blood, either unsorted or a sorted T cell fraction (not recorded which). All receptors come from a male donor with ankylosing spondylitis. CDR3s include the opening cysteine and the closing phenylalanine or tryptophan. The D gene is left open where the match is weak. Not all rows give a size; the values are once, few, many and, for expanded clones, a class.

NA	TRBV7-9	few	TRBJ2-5	TGTGCCAGCAGGCCGTCAGGAGTGGAGACCCAGTACTTC	CASRPSGVETQYF
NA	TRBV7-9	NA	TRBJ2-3	TGTGCCAGCAGCCCACCGGGATCAAGAGAAGATACGCAGTATTTT	CASSPPGSREDTQYF
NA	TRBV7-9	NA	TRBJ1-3	TGTGCCAGCAGCTTAGCGGGGAGCTCTGGAAACACCATATATTTT	CASSLAGSSGNTIYF
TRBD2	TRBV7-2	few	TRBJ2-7	TGTGCCAGCAGCTTAGCGGGGCGGGAGGCCTACGAGCAGTACTTC	CASSLAGREAYEQYF
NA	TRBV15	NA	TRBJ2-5	TGTGCCACCAGCAGAGATCTTTCCAGGCAAGAGACCCAGTACTTC	CATSRDLSRQETQYF
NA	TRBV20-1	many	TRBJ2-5	TGCAGTGCTAAGGCGAACCAAGAGACCCAGTACTTC	CSAKANQETQYF
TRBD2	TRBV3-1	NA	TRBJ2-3	TGTGCCAGCAGCCGAGGGACTAGCGGGAGTATTAGCACAGATACGCAGTATTTT	CASSRGTSGSISTDTQYF
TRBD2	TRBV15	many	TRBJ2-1	TGTGCCACCAGCACGGGGGGTAACCCTGAGCAGTTCTTC	CATSTGGNPEQFF
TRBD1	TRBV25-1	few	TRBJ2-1	TGTGCCAGCAGTGAATGGAAAGGGGGCATCTACAATGAGCAGTTCTTC	CASSEWKGGIYNEQFF
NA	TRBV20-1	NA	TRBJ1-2	TGCAGTGCTAGCCACAGGGTAATCAGCTATGGCTACACCTTC	CSASHRVISYGYTF
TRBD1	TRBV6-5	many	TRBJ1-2	TGTGCCAGCAGTTGGGACGGGACAGGGGAAATAGACTATGGCTACACCTTC	CASSWDGTGEIDYGYTF
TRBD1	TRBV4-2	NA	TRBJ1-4	TGTGCCAGCAGCCAAACAGGGGGCGCGCGTGAAAAACTGTTTTTT	CASSQTGGAREKLFF
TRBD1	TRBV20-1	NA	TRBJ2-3	TGCAGTGCTAAAACATGGGACAGGGGGTTCACAGATACGCAGTATTTT	CSAKTWDRGFTDTQYF
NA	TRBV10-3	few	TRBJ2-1	TGTGCCATCAACGGCGGGACATTTGATGAGCAGTTCTTC	CAINGGTFDEQFF
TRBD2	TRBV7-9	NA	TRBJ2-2	TGTGCCAGCAGCTTAATAAGCGGGGGGACGAACACCGGGGAGCTGTTTTTT	CASSLISGGTNTGELFF
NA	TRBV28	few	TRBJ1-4	TGTGCCAGCAGTTTACTTGAAAAACTGTTTTTT	CASSLLEKLFF
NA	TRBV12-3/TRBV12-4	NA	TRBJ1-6	TGTGCCAGCAGTCGTAGACCGGTAAATTCACCCCTCCACTTT	CASSRRPVNSPLHF
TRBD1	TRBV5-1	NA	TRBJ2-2	TGCGCCAGCAGCTTAACCCCCGGGACAGGGTCGGCCGGGGAGCTGTTTTTT	CASSLTPGTGSAGELFF
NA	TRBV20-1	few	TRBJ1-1	TGCAGTGCTCCGGGTTCTGGCGATGAAGCTTTCTTT	CSAPGSGDEAFF
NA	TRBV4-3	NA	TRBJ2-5	TGCGCCAGCAGCCAACGTGTAGGGGGAGGGTACCAAGAGACCCAGTACTTC	CASSQRVGGGYQETQYF
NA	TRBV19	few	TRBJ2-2	TGTGCCAGTAGTCGGTCGGTAAACACCGGGGAGCTGTTTTTT	CASSRSVNTGELFF
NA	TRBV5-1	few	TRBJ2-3	TGCGCCAGCAGCTCGGGGACTTACTACACCTACACAGATACGCAGTATTTT	CASSSGTYYTYTDTQYF
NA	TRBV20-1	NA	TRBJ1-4	TGCAGTGCCGCGGAGACTAATGAAAAACTGTTTTTT	CSAAETNEKLFF
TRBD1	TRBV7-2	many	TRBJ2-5	TGTGCCAGCAGCGGACAGGGGAGAGAGACCCAGTACTTC	CASSGQGRETQYF
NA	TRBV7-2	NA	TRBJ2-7	TGTGCCAGCAGCTTATCTGCGGGACAGATATACGAGCAGTACTTC	CASSLSAGQIYEQYF
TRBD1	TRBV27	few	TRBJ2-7	TGTGCCAGCAGGGACAGGGGTGACTACGAGCAGTACTTC	CASRDRGDYEQYF
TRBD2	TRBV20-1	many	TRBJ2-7	TGCAGTGGCGGGAGTTTTGGCGAGCAGTACTTC	CSGGSFGEQYF
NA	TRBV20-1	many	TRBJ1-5	TGCAGTGCTATCATGGGGGATCAGCCCCAGCATTTT	CSAIMGDQPQHF
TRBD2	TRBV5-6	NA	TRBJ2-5	TGTGCCAGCAGTTCTAGCGGGGCCAGGGAGACCCAGTACTTC	CASSSSGARETQYF